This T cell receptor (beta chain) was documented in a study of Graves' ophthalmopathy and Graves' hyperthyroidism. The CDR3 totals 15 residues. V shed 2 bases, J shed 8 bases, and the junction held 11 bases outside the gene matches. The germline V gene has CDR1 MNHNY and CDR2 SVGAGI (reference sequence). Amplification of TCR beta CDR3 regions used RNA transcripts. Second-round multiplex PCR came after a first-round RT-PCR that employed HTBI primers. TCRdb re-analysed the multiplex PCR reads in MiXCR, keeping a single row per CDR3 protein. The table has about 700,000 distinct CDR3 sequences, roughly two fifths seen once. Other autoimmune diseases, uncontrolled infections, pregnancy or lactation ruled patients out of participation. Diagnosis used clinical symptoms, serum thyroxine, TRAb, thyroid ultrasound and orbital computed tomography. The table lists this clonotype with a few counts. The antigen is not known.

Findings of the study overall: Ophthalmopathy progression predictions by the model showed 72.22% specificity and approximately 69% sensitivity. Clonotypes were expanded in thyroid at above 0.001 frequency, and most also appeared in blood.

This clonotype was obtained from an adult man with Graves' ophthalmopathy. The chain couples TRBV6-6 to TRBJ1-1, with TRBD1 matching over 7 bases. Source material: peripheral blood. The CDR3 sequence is CASSYAGQPFLEAFF. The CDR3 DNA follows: TGTGCCAGCAGTTACGCGGGACAGCCCTTCTTGGAAGCTTTCTTT.